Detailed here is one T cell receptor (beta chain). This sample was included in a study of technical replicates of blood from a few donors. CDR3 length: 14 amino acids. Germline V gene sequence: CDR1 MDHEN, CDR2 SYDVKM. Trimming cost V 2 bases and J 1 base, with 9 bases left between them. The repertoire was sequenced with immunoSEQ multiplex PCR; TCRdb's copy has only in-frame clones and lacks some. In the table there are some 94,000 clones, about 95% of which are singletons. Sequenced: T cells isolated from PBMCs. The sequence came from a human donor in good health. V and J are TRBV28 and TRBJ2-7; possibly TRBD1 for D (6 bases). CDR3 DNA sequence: TGTGCCAGCAGTTTAGAGGGGGTGTCCTACGAGCAGTACTTC. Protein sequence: CASSLEGVSYEQYF.